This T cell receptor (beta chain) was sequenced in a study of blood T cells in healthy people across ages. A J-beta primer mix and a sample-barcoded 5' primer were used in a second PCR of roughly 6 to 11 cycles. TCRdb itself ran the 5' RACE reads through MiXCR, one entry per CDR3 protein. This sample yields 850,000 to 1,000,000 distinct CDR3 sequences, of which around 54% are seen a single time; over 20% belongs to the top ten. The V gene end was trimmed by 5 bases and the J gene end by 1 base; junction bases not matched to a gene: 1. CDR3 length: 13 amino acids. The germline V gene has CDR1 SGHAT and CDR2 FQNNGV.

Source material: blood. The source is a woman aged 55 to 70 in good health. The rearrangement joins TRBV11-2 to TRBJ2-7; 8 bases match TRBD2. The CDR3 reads CASSKRESYEQYF. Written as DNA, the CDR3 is TGTGCCAGCAGCAAGCGGGAGTCCTACGAGCAGTACTTC. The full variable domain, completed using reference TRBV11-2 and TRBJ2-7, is EAGVAQSPRYKIIEKRQSVAFWCNPISGHATLYWYQQILGQGPKLLIQFQNNGVVDDSQLPKDRFSAERLKGVDSTLKIQPAKLEDSAVYLCASSKRESYEQYFGPGTRLTVT.